The 21 T cell receptor beta chains in this list originate from one sample, sequenced in a study of T cell responses to AZD1222 COVID-19 vaccine (dated by TCRdb to the early 2020s). The library relied on the immunoSEQ multiplex PCR assay. TCRdb took this table from immuneACCESS and kept in-frame rearrangements with V and J called. Such tables lack part of the clones; where checked against another copy, unresolved V genes explain under half of the gap, and the rest is unexplained. The sample data list roughly 140,000 clones, and 80% to 90% of these were observed just once. 1.6% of the sample comes from the top ten. The time point label for this specimen denotes: baseline before first vaccination. This material consisted of peripheral blood, taken on day 0 of AZD1222 vaccination. These receptor sequences come from an adult in good health.

This clone was recorded once. The chain carries TRBV7-3 and TRBJ2-1; tentatively, D is TRBD2 (7 bases). V shed 4 bases and J shed 0 bases, with 16 bases lying between them. The CDR3 totals 17 residues. The germline gives CDR1 SGHTA, CDR2 FQGTGA. CDR3 amino acids: CASSSVRRGLSYNEQFF. In nucleotides, the CDR3 is TGTGCCAGCAGCTCCGTCCGGCGGGGGCTCTCCTACAATGAGCAGTTCTTC.

The chain combines TRBV24-1 with TRBJ1-2, with 7 bases aligning to TRBD1. The CDR3 contains 13 residues. Losses at the gene ends were 4 bases for V and 5 bases for J; bases not matched to a gene: 3. CDR1 is KGHDR and CDR2 is SFDVKD in the germline V gene. The CDR3 DNA sequence: TGTGCCACCAGTGACCGGACAGGTTATGGCTACACCTTC. The encoded protein is CATSDRTGYGYTF.

This chain connects TRBV19 to TRBJ1-2, with TRBD1 matching 9 bases. Trimming took 5 bases from V and 8 from J; bases not matched to a gene: 9. This CDR3 has 14 amino acids. CDR1 is LNHDA, CDR2 SQIVND, per germline (reference sequence). The CDR3 DNA reads as TGTGCCAGTAGTTCGGGACAGGGCTTGTGGGGCTACACCTTC. Translating it yields CASSSGQGLWGYTF.

J is TRBJ2-7 and V is TRBV28; the match to TRBD2 covers 14 bases. CDR3 size: 14 residues. Germline V lookup: CDR1 MDHEN, CDR2 SYDVKM. The V and J ends lost 10 bases and 6 bases, in that order; junction bases with no gene match: 8. CDR3 nucleotides: TGTGCCACCGCAGGGACTAGCGGGAGCATCGAGCAGTACTTC. Amino acid sequence: CATAGTSGSIEQYF.

This chain links TRBV28 with TRBJ2-1, with TRBD1 matching 9 bases. The V gene's germline CDR1 is MDHEN and CDR2 SYDVKM. This CDR3 is 13 amino acids long. V lost 6 bases to trimming and J lost 7 bases; unmatched junction nucleotides: 4. The chain's CDR3 is CASRRTGENEQFF. The CDR3, as DNA: TGTGCCAGCAGACGGACAGGGGAGAATGAGCAGTTCTTC.

Worth noting for this clone: Other DNA sequences of this sample code for an identical CDR3. The chain combines TRBV4-1 with TRBJ1-1; D is unresolved. V lost 0 bases and J 1 base, leaving 6 bases between the germline ends. CDR3 size: 14 residues. Per germline, CDR1 MGHRA and CDR2 YSYEKL. The CDR3 DNA sequence: TGCGCCAGCAGCCAAGAGGCGGGGAACACTGAAGCTTTCTTT. Protein sequence: CASSQEAGNTEAFF.

This clone showed up just once. The chain uses TRBV4-1 and TRBJ2-1; 14 bases map to TRBD2. V lost 4 bases and J lost 9; bases outside the gene matches: 14. The CDR3 length is 18 residues. Germline V gene lookup returns CDR1 MGHRA and CDR2 YSYEKL. The DNA of the CDR3 is TGCGCCAGCAGCCTCCAGGCCCAACGGACTAGCGGGGGGAGTGAGCAGTTCTTC. This sequence encodes CASSLQAQRTSGGSEQFF.

The sample holds one count of this clone. The chain recombines TRBV15 with TRBJ2-1; 8 positions match TRBD2. The CDR3 is 15 amino acids. The germline V gene encodes CDR1 LNHNV and CDR2 YYDKDF (reference sequence). The V and J ends lost 4 bases and 4 bases, in that order; junction bases with no gene match: 6. The CDR3 DNA sequence: TGTGCCACCAGCAAAACTAGCGGTACTTACAATGAGCAGTTCTTC. Protein sequence: CATSKTSGTYNEQFF.

The V call is TRBV19, the J call TRBJ1-1; a weak D match, TRBD1 (5 bases). V lost 3 bases to trimming and J lost 5 bases, with 19 bases between them. The CDR3 extends over 16 amino acids. The germline gives CDR1 LNHDA, CDR2 SQIVND (reference sequence). CDR3 residues: CASSMGRGRESTEAFF. The CDR3, as DNA: TGTGCCAGTAGTATGGGTCGGGGCAGGGAAAGTACTGAAGCTTTCTTT.

The chain is built from TRBV12-5 and TRBJ1-1, with 8 bases identical to TRBD1. CDR1 and CDR2 from the germline V gene are LGHNT and FRNRAP. After removal of 1 base from V and 10 bases from J, the junction contained 2 bases not matched to a gene. The CDR3 is 12 residues long. The CDR3 bases are TGTGCTAGTGGTTTGGGACAGGGGAGAGCTTTCTTT. It translates to CASGLGQGRAFF.

The V gene is TRBV10-1, the J gene TRBJ2-1; tentatively, D is TRBD2 (6 bases). The CDR3 runs 12 residues. Germline V lookup: CDR1 WNHNN, CDR2 SYGVQD (reference sequence). The germline V and J ends were trimmed by 10 bases and 1 base, with 8 bases remaining between them. The CDR3 spells CATGSSYNEQFF. CDR3 DNA: TGCGCCACCGGGAGTTCCTACAATGAGCAGTTCTTC.

The table lists this clone with a count of one. Other nucleotide sequences in the sample specify the same CDR3. V and J are TRBV12-3 or TRBV12-4 and TRBJ1-3; no definite D call. V was clipped by 6 bases and J by 0 bases, with 6 bases between them. The CDR3 contains 13 residues. In nucleotides, the CDR3 is TGTGCCAGCAGATCGAGCTCTGGAAACACCATATATTTT. This codes for CASRSSSGNTIYF.

V gene TRBV27 combines with J gene TRBJ1-4; D not resolved. V lost 4 bases and J lost 0, with 12 bases in between. Looked up from germline, CDR1 is MNHEY and CDR2 is SMNVEV (reference sequence). This CDR3 spans 16 amino acids. This chain's CDR3 is CASSSSPSATNEKLFF. In DNA form, the CDR3 reads TGTGCCAGCAGTTCCTCCCCCTCTGCAACTAATGAAAAACTGTTTTTT.

The chain is built from TRBV10-1 and TRBJ1-1; D gene unclear. CDR1 is WNHNN, CDR2 SYGVQD, per germline (reference sequence). The CDR3 runs 14 residues. V was pared by 0 bases and J by 5 bases, with 10 bases between. In DNA form, the CDR3 reads TGCGCCAGCAGTGAGTCGGGCCGAAGGACTGAAGCTTTCTTT. Encoded protein: CASSESGRRTEAFF.

J is TRBJ2-1 and V is TRBV27, with a possible D match to TRBD1 (6 bases). From germline, CDR1 is MNHEY and CDR2 SMNVEV (reference sequence). This CDR3 contains 14 residues. Trimming removed 5 bases at V and 0 bases at J, with 8 bases between. The CDR3 sequence is CASSQGGSYNEQFF. DNA for the CDR3: TGTGCCAGCAGTCAAGGGGGCTCCTACAATGAGCAGTTCTTC.

This chain joins TRBV7-3 and TRBJ2-1; 10 bases line up with TRBD1. Per the germline V gene, CDR1 is SGHTA and CDR2 is FQGTGA. Trimming took 5 bases from V and 9 from J; bases not matched to a gene: 10. CDR3 size: 15 residues. The CDR3 sequence is CASSLHGTGAVEQFF. In DNA, the CDR3 is TGTGCCAGCAGCCTCCACGGGACAGGGGCGGTTGAGCAGTTCTTC.

In DNA, the CDR3 is TGCGCCAGCAGCCTAGACAGGGGGCTTTCACCCCTCCACTTT. Its protein product is CASSLDRGLSPLHF. J is TRBJ1-6 and V is TRBV5-1; 10 bases agree with TRBD1. Trimming at V came to 4 bases and at J to 9 bases, leaving 4 bases not matched to a gene. Germline lookup yields CDR1 SGHRS and CDR2 YFSETQ. This CDR3 comprises 14 residues.

CDR3 DNA: TGTGCCTGCCCCGGGACCTTAAATGAAAAACTGTTTTTT. Translating gives CACPGTLNEKLFF. This chain joins TRBV30 and TRBJ1-4, with a tentative D call TRBD1 (5 bases). CDR1 is GTSNPN, CDR2 SVGIG, per germline (reference sequence). V lost 6 bases and J 5 bases, leaving 13 bases between the germline ends. The CDR3 spans 13 residues. Full variable domain (rest looked up from reference TRBV30 and TRBJ1-4): SQTIHQWPATLVQPVGSPLSLECTVEGTSNPNLYWYRQAAGRGLQLLFYSVGIGQISSEVPQNLSASRPQDRQFILSSKKLLLSDSGFYLCACPGTLNEKLFFGSGTQLSVL.

In DNA form, the CDR3 reads TGTGCCAGCAGTTATTTATGGGACAAGGGGTCCGAGTCTTTCTTT. Translated: CASSYLWDKGSESFF. V is TRBV6-5 and J is TRBJ1-1, with D possibly TRBD1 on 6 matching bases. Germline CDR1 is MNHEY and CDR2 is SVGAGI. V lost 3 bases to trimming and J lost 12 bases, with 23 bases between them. This CDR3 is built from 15 residues.

The genes are TRBV6-6 and TRBJ2-6; D is ambiguous. Germline lookup yields CDR1 MNHNY and CDR2 SVGAGI (reference sequence). V was cut by 2 bases and J by 1 base, with 3 bases left in between. The CDR3 length is 14 residues. The CDR3 DNA reads TGTGCCAGCAGTTACGGGTCTGGGGCCAACGTCCTGACTTTC. It codes for CASSYGSGANVLTF.

The chain carries TRBV7-2 and TRBJ2-7; unclear D gene. Trimming pared 6 bases from V and 0 bases from J, leaving 12 bases between. The CDR3 is 14 residues long. Germline lookup yields CDR1 SGHTA and CDR2 FQGNSA. The CDR3 loop reads CASRFGRSSYEQYF. In DNA form, the CDR3 reads TGTGCCAGCAGGTTTGGCCGGAGCTCCTACGAGCAGTACTTC.